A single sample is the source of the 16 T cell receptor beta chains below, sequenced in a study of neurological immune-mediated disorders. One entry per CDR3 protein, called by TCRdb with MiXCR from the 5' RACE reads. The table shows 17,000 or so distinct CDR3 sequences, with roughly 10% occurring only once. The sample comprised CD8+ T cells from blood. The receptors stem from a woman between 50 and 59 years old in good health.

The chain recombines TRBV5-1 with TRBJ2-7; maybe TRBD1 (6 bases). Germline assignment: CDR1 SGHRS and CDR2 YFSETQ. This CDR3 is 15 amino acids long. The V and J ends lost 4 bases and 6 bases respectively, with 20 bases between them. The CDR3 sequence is CASSISVAGEGEQYF. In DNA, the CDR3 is TGCGCCAGCAGCATCTCTGTGGCAGGGGAAGGCGAGCAGTACTTC.

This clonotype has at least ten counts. CDR3 residues: CASSLIATEPLHF. The CDR3 DNA reads as TGTGCCAGCAGCTTAATCGCCACGGAGCCCCTCCACTTT. The chain couples TRBV5-6 to TRBJ1-6; D uncertain. Germline-derived CDR1 and CDR2 are SGHDT and YYEEEE. Trimming stripped 2 bases from V and 13 bases from J, with 13 bases between. The CDR3 loop spans 13 amino acids. The complete variable domain, with remaining parts taken from reference TRBV5-6 and TRBJ1-6, reads DAGVTQSPTHLIKTRGQQVTLRCSPKSGHDTVSWYQQALGQGPQFIFQYYEEEERQRGNFPDRFSGHQFPNYSSELNVNALLLGDSALYLCASSLIATEPLHFGNGTRLTVT.

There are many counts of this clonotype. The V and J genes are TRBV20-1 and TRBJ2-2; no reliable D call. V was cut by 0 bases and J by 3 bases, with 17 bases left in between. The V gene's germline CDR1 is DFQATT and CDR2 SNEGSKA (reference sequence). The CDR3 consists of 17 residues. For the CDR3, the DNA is TGCAGTGCTAGAGATTGGGCGGCCATAGAGGACACCGGGGAGCTGTTTTTT. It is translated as CSARDWAAIEDTGELFF.

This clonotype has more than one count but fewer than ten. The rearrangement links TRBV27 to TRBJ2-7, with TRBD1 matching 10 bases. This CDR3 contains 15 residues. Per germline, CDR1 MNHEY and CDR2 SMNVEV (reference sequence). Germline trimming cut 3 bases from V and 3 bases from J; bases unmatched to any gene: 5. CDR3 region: CASSFRTGGFYEQYF. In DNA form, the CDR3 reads TGTGCCAGCAGTTTTCGGACAGGGGGTTTCTACGAGCAGTACTTC.

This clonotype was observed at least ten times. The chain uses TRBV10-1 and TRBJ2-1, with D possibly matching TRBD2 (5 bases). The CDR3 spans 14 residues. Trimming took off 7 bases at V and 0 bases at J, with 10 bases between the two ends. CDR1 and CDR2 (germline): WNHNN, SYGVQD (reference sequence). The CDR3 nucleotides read TGCGCCAGCACGCCCGGGGACTCCTACAATGAGCAGTTCTTC. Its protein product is CASTPGDSYNEQFF.

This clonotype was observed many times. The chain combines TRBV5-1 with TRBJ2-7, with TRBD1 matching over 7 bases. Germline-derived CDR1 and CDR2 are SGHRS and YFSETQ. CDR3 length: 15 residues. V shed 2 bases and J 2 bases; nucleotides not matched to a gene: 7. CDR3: CASSFQGEPPYEQYF. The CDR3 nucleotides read TGCGCCAGCAGCTTTCAGGGGGAACCCCCCTACGAGCAGTACTTC.

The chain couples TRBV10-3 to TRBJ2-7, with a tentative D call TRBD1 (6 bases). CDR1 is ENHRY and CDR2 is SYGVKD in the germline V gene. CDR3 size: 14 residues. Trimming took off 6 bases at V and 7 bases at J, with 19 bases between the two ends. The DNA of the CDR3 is TGTGCCATCAGCCAGAGAACGGGACAATCGGAGCAGTACTTC. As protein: CAISQRTGQSEQYF.

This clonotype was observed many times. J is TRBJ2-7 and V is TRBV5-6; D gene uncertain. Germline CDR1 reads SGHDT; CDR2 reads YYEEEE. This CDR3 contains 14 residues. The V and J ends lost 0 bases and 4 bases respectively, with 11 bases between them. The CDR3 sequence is CASSLVSDLYEQYF. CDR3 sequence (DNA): TGTGCCAGCAGCTTGGTTTCAGATCTATACGAGCAGTACTTC.

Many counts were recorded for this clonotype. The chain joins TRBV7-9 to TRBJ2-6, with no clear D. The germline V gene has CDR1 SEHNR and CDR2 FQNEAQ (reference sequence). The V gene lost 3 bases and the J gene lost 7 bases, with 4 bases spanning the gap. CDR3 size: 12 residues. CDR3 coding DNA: TGTGCCAGCAGCTTGGAAGCCAACGTCCTGACTTTC. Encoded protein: CASSLEANVLTF.

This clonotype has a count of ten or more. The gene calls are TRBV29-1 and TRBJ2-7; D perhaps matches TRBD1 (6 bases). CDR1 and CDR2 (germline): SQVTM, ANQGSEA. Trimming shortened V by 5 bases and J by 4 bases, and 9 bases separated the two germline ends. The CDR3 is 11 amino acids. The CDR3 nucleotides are TGCAGCGTTCAGGGGTTATACGAGCAGTACTTC. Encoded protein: CSVQGLYEQYF.

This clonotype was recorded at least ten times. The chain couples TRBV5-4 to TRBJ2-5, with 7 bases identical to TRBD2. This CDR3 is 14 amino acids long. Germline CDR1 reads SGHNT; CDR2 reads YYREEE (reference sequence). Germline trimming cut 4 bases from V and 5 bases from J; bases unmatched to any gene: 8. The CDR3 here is CASSLREALETQYF. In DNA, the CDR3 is TGTGCCAGCAGCCTCCGGGAGGCTCTGGAGACCCAGTACTTC.

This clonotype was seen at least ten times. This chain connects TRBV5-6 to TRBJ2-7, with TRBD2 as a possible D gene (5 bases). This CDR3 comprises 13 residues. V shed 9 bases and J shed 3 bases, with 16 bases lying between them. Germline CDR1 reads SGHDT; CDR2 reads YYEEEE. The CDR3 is CATRGSGVYEQYF. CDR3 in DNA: TGTGCCACCAGAGGGAGTGGGGTCTACGAGCAGTACTTC.

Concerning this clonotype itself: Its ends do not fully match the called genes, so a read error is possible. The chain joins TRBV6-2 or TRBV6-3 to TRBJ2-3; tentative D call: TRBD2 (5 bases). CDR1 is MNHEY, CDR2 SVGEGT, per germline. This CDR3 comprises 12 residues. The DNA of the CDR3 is TGTGCCAGCTGTTACTCATCCGGGGAGCAGTATTTT. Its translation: CASCYSSGEQYF.

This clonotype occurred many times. Written as DNA, the CDR3 is TGTGCCAGCAGCTTAGTAGTAGGGGGCCGGCGAGAGACCCAGTACTTC. Its protein is CASSLVVGGRRETQYF. The chain recombines TRBV7-8 with TRBJ2-5; 7 bases agree with TRBD1. J gave up 4 bases and V 1 base, and 9 bases lay outside the gene matches. Germline assignment: CDR1 SGHVS and CDR2 FQNEAQ. The CDR3 consists of 16 residues.

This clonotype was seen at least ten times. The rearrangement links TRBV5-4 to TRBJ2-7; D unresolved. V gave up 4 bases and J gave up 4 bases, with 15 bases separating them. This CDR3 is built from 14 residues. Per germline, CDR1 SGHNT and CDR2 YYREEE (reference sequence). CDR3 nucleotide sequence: TGTGCCAGCAGCGGAACAGCTCTCGGGTACGAGCAGTACTTC. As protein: CASSGTALGYEQYF.

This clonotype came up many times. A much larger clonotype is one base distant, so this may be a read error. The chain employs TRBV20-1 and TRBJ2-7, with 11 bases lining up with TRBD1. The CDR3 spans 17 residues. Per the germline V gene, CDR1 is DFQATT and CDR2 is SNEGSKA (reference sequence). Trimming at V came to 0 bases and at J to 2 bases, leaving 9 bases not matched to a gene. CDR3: CSARDEGGQGVAYEQYF. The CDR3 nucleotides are TGCAGTGCTAGAGATGAGGGGGGACAGGGGGTGGCCTACGAGCAGTACTTC.